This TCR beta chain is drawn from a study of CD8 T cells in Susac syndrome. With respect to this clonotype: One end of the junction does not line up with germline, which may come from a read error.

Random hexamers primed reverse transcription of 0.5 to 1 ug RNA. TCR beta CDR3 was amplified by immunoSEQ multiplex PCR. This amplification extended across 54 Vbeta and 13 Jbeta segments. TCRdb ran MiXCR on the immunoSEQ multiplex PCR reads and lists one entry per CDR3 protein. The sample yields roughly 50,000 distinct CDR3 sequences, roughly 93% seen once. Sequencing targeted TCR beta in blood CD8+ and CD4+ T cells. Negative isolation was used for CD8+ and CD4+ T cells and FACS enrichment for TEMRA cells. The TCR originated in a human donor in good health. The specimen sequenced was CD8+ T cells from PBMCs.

For the CDR3, the DNA is TGCGCCAGCAGCCAAGAAAACTCCTTCGAGCAGTACTTC. It specifies CASSQENSFEQYF. V is TRBV4-1 and J is TRBJ2-7; no clear D. This CDR3 has 13 amino acids. From germline, CDR1 is MGHRA and CDR2 YSYEKL.